The clone carrying this T cell receptor beta chain was seen more than once but under ten times. These data originate in a study of blood T cell repertoires in COVID-19. Across the study: The origin of the acute and convalescent COVID-19 samples was the United States, Italy and Spain.

Trimming removed 6 bases from V and 2 bases from J, with 14 bases in between. The CDR3 is 15 residues long. Looked up from germline, CDR1 is ENHRY and CDR2 is SYGVKD. In the authors' methods: Amplification from reference gene primers served as the basis for estimated nucleated cell counts. Some clones are missing from TCRdb's copy, which holds only in-frame ones; the method was immunoSEQ multiplex PCR. That table supplies the V and J calls and clone size; D and trimming were determined from the DNA. The sample contains 350,000 to 450,000 clones, 80% to 90% of which appear only once. The clonotype was recovered from a woman between 55 and 75 years old with COVID-19, enrolled during active disease. V is TRBV10-3 and J is TRBJ1-5; D is uncertain. Input material: peripheral blood. This CDR3 is CAIRSDGVGNQPQHF. For the CDR3, the DNA is TGTGCCATCAGGTCGGACGGGGTAGGCAATCAGCCCCAGCATTTT.